This T cell receptor beta chain was captured in a study of T cell responses to AZD1222 COVID-19 vaccine. General observations from the study: Only a handful of AZD1222 recipients tested seropositive at baseline.

This table comes from immunoSEQ multiplex PCR, and its TCRdb copy is limited to in-frame clones, with some not included. The sample yields nearly 80,000 clones, around 84% seen once. CDR1 and CDR2 from the germline V gene are SNHLY and FYNNEI. Trimming left V 4 bases short and J 0 bases short, with 10 bases between. This CDR3 has 15 amino acids. About this clone itself: The antigen is undetermined.

V is TRBV2 and J is TRBJ1-5; D unclear. The starting material was peripheral blood, obtained on day 0 of AZD1222 vaccination. The TCR comes from an adult in good health. The CDR3 loop reads CASSVNGYSNQPQHF. CDR3 bases: TGTGCCAGCAGTGTAAATGGGTATAGCAATCAGCCCCAGCATTTT.